The 20 T cell receptor beta chains below all came from one sample that was sequenced in a study of CD8 T cells in Susac syndrome. RNA was extracted with the RNeasy kit, and a quantity of roughly 0.45 to 1 ug was reverse transcribed using random hexamers. Each CDR3 protein gets one entry after TCRdb re-called the immunoSEQ multiplex PCR reads with MiXCR. This table holds hundreds of thousands of distinct CDR3 sequences, 95% found once. Sequencing was performed on CD4+ T cells from PBMCs. The receptors were gathered from a human donor with multiple sclerosis.

The rearrangement joins TRBV7-9 to TRBJ2-7, with D perhaps given as TRBD1 or TRBD2 (5 bases each). Germline CDR1 SEHNR, CDR2 FQNEAQ (reference sequence). V gave up 5 bases and J gave up 4 bases, with 18 bases separating them. This CDR3 contains 15 residues. In DNA form, the CDR3 reads TGTGCCAGCAGCCCCCCCGGTGGGGGTTCGTACGAGCAGTACTTC. Its protein product is CASSPPGGGSYEQYF. The entire variable domain, with the rest obtained from reference TRBV7-9 and TRBJ2-7, is as follows: DTGVSQNPRHKITKRGQNVTFRCDPISEHNRLYWYRQTLGQGPEFLTYFQNEAQLEKSRLLSDRFSAERPKGSFSTLEIQRTEQGDSAMYLCASSPPGGGSYEQYFGPGTRLTVT.

The chain is built from TRBV19 and TRBJ1-1; TRBD1 aligns across 8 bases. The CDR3 consists of 14 residues. The ends lost 8 bases at V and 3 bases at J; junction bases unmatched: 8. Germline CDR1 and CDR2: LNHDA and SQIVND (reference sequence). The CDR3 reads CASCKDRVDTEAFF. CDR3 DNA: TGTGCCAGTTGCAAGGACAGGGTAGACACTGAAGCTTTCTTT.

The chain joins TRBV20-1 to TRBJ2-4, with a weak D call TRBD1 (6 bases). Germline V gene data show CDR1 as DFQATT and CDR2 as SNEGSKA (reference sequence). V dropped 4 bases and J dropped 8 bases, with 12 bases sitting between them. This CDR3 comprises 12 residues. CDR3 amino acids: CSAISDSDIQYF. CDR3 nucleotide sequence: TGCAGTGCTATCTCGGACAGTGACATTCAGTACTTC.

The CDR3 loop is CASSLSRTEAFF. CDR3 sequence (DNA): TGTGCCAGCAGTTTGTCGAGGACTGAAGCTTTCTTT. V gene TRBV12-3 or TRBV12-4 combines with J gene TRBJ1-1; D gene uncertain. Between the trimmed V and J ends, which lost 3 bases and 5 bases, there was a span of 7 bases. The CDR3 has 12 amino acids.

The chain couples TRBV7-9 to TRBJ2-3; D unresolved. V lost 4 bases to trimming and J lost 0 bases, with 5 bases between them. The CDR3 has 13 amino acids. Per the germline V gene, CDR1 is SEHNR and CDR2 is FQNEAQ (reference sequence). As DNA, the CDR3 is TGTGCCAGCAGCTCCGAAAGCACAGATACGCAGTATTTT. It codes for CASSSESTDTQYF.

The V gene is TRBV29-1, the J gene TRBJ1-1; D is unresolved. Germline V CDR1 and CDR2: SQVTM, ANQGSEA. The CDR3 runs 12 residues. V shed 5 bases and J shed 3 bases, with 10 bases lying between them. The CDR3 loop is CSVPVEHTEAFF. Written as DNA, the CDR3 is TGCAGCGTTCCGGTGGAGCACACTGAAGCTTTCTTT.

The chain combines TRBV12-3 or TRBV12-4 with TRBJ1-1; D is unresolved. The CDR3 extends over 14 amino acids. V gave up 3 bases and J gave up 1 base, with 9 bases separating them. CDR3 sequence reads: CASSLSLGNTEAFF. CDR3 bases: TGTGCCAGCAGTTTGAGTCTGGGGAACACTGAAGCTTTCTTT.

V usage is TRBV30 and J usage is TRBJ1-1; maybe TRBD1 (5 bases). The CDR3 length is 14 residues. Germline CDR1 reads GTSNPN; CDR2 reads SVGIG (reference sequence). Trimming pared 5 bases from V and 3 bases from J, leaving 16 bases between. The CDR3 is CAWGGMGPDTEAFF. For the CDR3, the DNA is TGTGCCTGGGGGGGAATGGGGCCGGACACTGAAGCTTTCTTT.

The CDR3 region has the DNA TGTGCCAGCAGTTTTTTTAGCGGGGGGGCCGGGAATGAGCAGTTCTTC. Its translation: CASSFFSGGAGNEQFF. V and J are TRBV12-3 or TRBV12-4 and TRBJ2-1; 11 bases match TRBD2. The CDR3 spans 16 residues. V lost 3 bases, J lost 7 bases, and 8 bases stayed unmatched.

The chain links TRBV20-1 to TRBJ1-5; TRBD1 agrees at 9 bases. Germline assignment: CDR1 DFQATT and CDR2 SNEGSKA (reference sequence). The CDR3 loop spans 15 amino acids. V shed 6 bases and J 7 bases; nucleotides not matched to a gene: 13. CDR3 loop: CSAGRTGGGEQPQHF. The CDR3 region has the DNA TGCAGTGCGGGGAGAACAGGGGGCGGTGAGCAGCCCCAGCATTTT.

The rearrangement joins TRBV15 to TRBJ2-1, with D uncertain. Germline V gene data show CDR1 as LNHNV and CDR2 as YYDKDF (reference sequence). This CDR3 is 16 amino acids long. The V gene lost 0 bases and the J gene lost 0 bases, with 9 bases spanning the gap. CDR3 nucleotides: TGTGCCACCAGCAGAGATCTTGCCGCCTCCTACAATGAGCAGTTCTTC. Translation gives CATSRDLAASYNEQFF.

The V call is TRBV27, the J call TRBJ2-5; 9 bases line up with TRBD2. V trimming: 6 bases; J trimming: 5 bases; junction bases outside the gene matches: 19. CDR3 length equals 18 residues. Germline V gene data show CDR1 as MNHEY and CDR2 as SMNVEV (reference sequence). CDR3 sequence (DNA): TGTGCCAGCAGGCTTGGGGCACTAGCGGGCCCAAGGGAGGAGACCCAGTACTTC. Amino acids: CASRLGALAGPREETQYF.

This rearrangement joins TRBV4-2 to TRBJ1-3; D ambiguous. CDR3 length: 17 amino acids. Looked up from germline, CDR1 is LGHNA and CDR2 is YNFKEQ. Between the trimmed V and J ends, which lost 1 base and 2 bases, there was a span of 15 bases. The CDR3 nucleotides are TGTGCCAGCAGCCAAGTGGCACCCGGGGTTACTGGAAACACCATATATTTT. Translating gives CASSQVAPGVTGNTIYF.

The chain links TRBV10-3 to TRBJ1-5; 7 nucleotides line up with TRBD1. CDR1 and CDR2 (germline): ENHRY, SYGVKD. The CDR3 has 13 amino acids. The ends lost 6 bases at V and 4 bases at J; junction bases unmatched: 3. As DNA, the CDR3 is TGTGCCATCAGCGTACAGGGGAATCAGCCCCAGCATTTT. Translating gives CAISVQGNQPQHF.

The chain carries TRBV7-9 and TRBJ1-6; tentatively, D is TRBD1 (5 bases). The CDR3 runs to 14 residues. Trimming stripped 7 bases from V and 11 bases from J, with 18 bases between. Looked up from germline, CDR1 is SEHNR and CDR2 is FQNEAQ (reference sequence). CDR3 sequence (DNA): TGTGCCAGCAATCAGACAGCGGGCCTAACACCCCTCCACTTT. Translated, it gives CASNQTAGLTPLHF. Full variable domain (outside the CDR3, taken from reference TRBV7-9 and TRBJ1-6): DTGVSQNPRHKITKRGQNVTFRCDPISEHNRLYWYRQTLGQGPEFLTYFQNEAQLEKSRLLSDRFSAERPKGSFSTLEIQRTEQGDSAMYLCASNQTAGLTPLHFGNGTRLTVT.

The rearrangement joins TRBV6-5 to TRBJ2-4, with D possibly TRBD2 on 6 matching bases. V lost 6 bases to trimming and J lost 3 bases, with 12 bases between them. Germline assignment: CDR1 MNHEY and CDR2 SVGAGI. The CDR3 is 14 residues long. CDR3 sequence (DNA): TGTGCCAGCAGGGAACCCGGGAGCAAAAACATTCAGTACTTC. Translated: CASREPGSKNIQYF.

The chain couples TRBV5-1 to TRBJ2-7; 7 bases align to TRBD1. After removal of 0 bases from V and 2 bases from J, the junction contained 5 bases not matched to a gene. Germline lookup yields CDR1 SGHRS and CDR2 YFSETQ. This CDR3 contains 15 residues. Here the CDR3 DNA reads TGCGCCAGCAGCTTGGTGGGACAGACAGCCTACGAGCAGTACTTC. This codes for CASSLVGQTAYEQYF.

The chain couples TRBV11-2 to TRBJ2-1; tentative D call: TRBD1 (5 bases). The CDR3 loop spans 15 amino acids. The V and J ends lost 0 bases and 6 bases respectively, with 12 bases between them. CDR1 SGHAT and CDR2 FQNNGV come from the germline V gene. The CDR3 DNA reads TGTGCCAGCAGCTTAGAAAGGGATGGGGCCAATGAGCAGTTCTTC. Its translation is CASSLERDGANEQFF.

This chain joins TRBV30 and TRBJ1-2; TRBD1 aligns across 7 bases. Germline CDR1 reads GTSNPN; CDR2 reads SVGIG (reference sequence). This CDR3 region has 13 residues. Trimming removed 2 bases from V and 4 bases from J; junction bases left unmatched: 4. CDR3 loop: CAWSRTGSYGYTF. The CDR3 region has the DNA TGTGCCTGGAGTAGGACAGGCAGCTATGGCTACACCTTC.

This chain links TRBV20-1 with TRBJ1-2, with D possibly TRBD1 on 5 matching bases. Deletions cut 6 bases from V and 4 bases from J, with 15 bases between. Germline CDR1 and CDR2: DFQATT and SNEGSKA (reference sequence). The CDR3 covers 13 residues. The CDR3 DNA sequence: TGCAGTGCCCCCAGGGTGCGGAGCTATGGCTACACCTTC. It encodes CSAPRVRSYGYTF.